This TCR beta chain was captured by sequencing in a study of cytomegalovirus exposure and HLA in healthy donors. Study at large: Among roughly 180 million T cells, an earlier analysis found 117 million unique TCR beta sequences. Of the donors genotyped, several hundred in all, about 80% fell in the Caucasian-associated ancestry cluster.

In this sample, this clone turned up once. Its matching antigen is unknown. V lost 0 bases and J lost 5, with 16 bases in between. The CDR3 is made up of 16 amino acids. In germline, CDR1 is MNHEY, CDR2 SVGAGI. Study-level findings and limits: In vitro data verified a few CMV-associated chains as specific for CMV antigens. Rarity marked most TCR sequences, yet some public TCRs occurred in many donors.

PCR employed 60 Vbeta and 13 Jbeta primers. Sequencing was performed with immunoSEQ multiplex PCR; in TCRdb, only in-frame clones are kept and a portion is missing. Here the sample spans roughly 190,000 clones, 70% to 90% being singletons. The source is a woman in her late teens or twenties in good health and CMV-seronegative. Sequenced input: PBMCs. This chain uses TRBV6-5 with TRBJ1-1; D is unresolved. CDR3 sequence (DNA): TGTGCCAGCAGTTACTCGATCCCCACAGATCTGACTGAAGCTTTCTTT. As protein: CASSYSIPTDLTEAFF.